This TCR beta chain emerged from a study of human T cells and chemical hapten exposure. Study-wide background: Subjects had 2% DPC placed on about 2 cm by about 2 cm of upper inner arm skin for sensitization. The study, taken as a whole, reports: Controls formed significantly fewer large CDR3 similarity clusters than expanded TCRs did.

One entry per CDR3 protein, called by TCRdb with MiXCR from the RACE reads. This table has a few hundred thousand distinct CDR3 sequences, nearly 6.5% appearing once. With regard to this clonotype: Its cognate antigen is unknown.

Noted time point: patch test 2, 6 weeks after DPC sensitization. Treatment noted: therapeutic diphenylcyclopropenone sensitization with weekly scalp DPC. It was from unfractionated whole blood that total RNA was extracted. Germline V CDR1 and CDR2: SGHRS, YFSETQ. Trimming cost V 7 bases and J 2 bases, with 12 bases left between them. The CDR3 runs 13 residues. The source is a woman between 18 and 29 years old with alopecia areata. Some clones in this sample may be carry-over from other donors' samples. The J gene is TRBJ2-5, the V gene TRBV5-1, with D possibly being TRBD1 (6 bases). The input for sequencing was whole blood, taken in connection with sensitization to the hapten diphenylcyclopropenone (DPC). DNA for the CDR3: TGCGCCAGCTTCTACCAGGGGCAAGAGACCCAGTACTTC. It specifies CASFYQGQETQYF.